The next 5 T cell receptor beta chains were all read from a single sample in a study of a mutant IDH1 vaccine in newly diagnosed glioma. Method: immunoSEQ multiplex PCR; TCRdb's copy keeps in-frame clones and lacks some. Counted here are roughly 86,000 clones, over 85% occurring once; the ten biggest clones make up around 0.73%. Time point specified: week 47, end of study. Topical imiquimod was applied with each vaccine dose, which held 300 ug of mutant IDH1 20-mer peptide. What these receptors recognize is not known. The sample in question was PBMCs, obtained from a glioma patient whose treatment included an IDH1 peptide vaccine. Receptors were obtained from a woman aged 45-60 years with glioma.

V and J are TRBV15 and TRBJ2-6, with D possibly TRBD1 on 5 matching bases. Germline lookup yields CDR1 LNHNV and CDR2 YYDKDF (reference sequence). V was cut by 5 bases and J by 2 bases, with 22 bases left in between. The CDR3 covers 19 residues. For the CDR3, the DNA is TGTGCCACCAGCCCCCCGGACACTAATTGGTCCCCTGGGGCCAACGTCCTGACTTTC. Translation: CATSPPDTNWSPGANVLTF.

The chain couples TRBV2 to TRBJ2-7, with 8 positions matching TRBD2. V lost 2 bases, J lost 11 bases, and 11 bases stayed unmatched. The germline V gene has CDR1 SNHLY and CDR2 FYNNEI. The CDR3 spans 14 residues. The CDR3 is CASSEPGTRDFKYF. CDR3 nucleotides: TGTGCCAGCAGTGAACCCGGGACTAGGGATTTCAAGTACTTC.

On this clone itself: This sample includes further DNA sequences coding for the same CDR3. The chain couples TRBV15 to TRBJ2-7; 10 bases are shared with TRBD1. Per the germline V gene, CDR1 is LNHNV and CDR2 is YYDKDF (reference sequence). There are 14 residues in the CDR3. V lost 5 bases to trimming and J lost 1 base; unmatched junction nucleotides: 2. Here the CDR3 reads CATSRDRGSYEQYF. The CDR3 DNA reads as TGTGCCACCAGCCGGGACAGGGGTTCCTACGAGCAGTACTTC.

The chain uses TRBV12-5 and TRBJ1-1; D may be TRBD1 (5 bases). Germline V gives CDR1 LGHNT, CDR2 FRNRAP. Trimming stripped 4 bases from V and 3 bases from J, with 9 bases between. The CDR3 is made up of 13 amino acids. CDR3 amino acids: CASGSTAYTEAFF. The CDR3 DNA reads TGTGCTAGTGGTTCGACAGCATACACTGAAGCTTTCTTT.

The V gene is TRBV10-2, the J gene TRBJ2-5, with TRBD1 as a possible D gene (5 bases). CDR1 is WSHSY and CDR2 is SAAADI in the germline V gene. With 2 bases removed from V and 1 base from J, the gap between germline ends came to 8 bases. The CDR3 length is 14 residues. DNA of the CDR3: TGCGCCAGCAGTGAGGCACAGGCCCAAGAGACCCAGTACTTC. This encodes CASSEAQAQETQYF.